The rows below give T cell receptor beta chains drawn from one sample of a study of glioma-infiltrating T cells. One entry per CDR3 protein, called by TCRdb with MiXCR from the multiplex PCR reads. The repertoire holds around 180,000 distinct CDR3 sequences, with around 40% as singletons. Sequencing was carried out using glioma tissue, nonneoplastic brain tissue, or PBMCs (not recorded which). The receptors were gathered from a human donor with low-grade glioma or glioblastoma, undergoing nonglioma brain surgery, or in good health (not recorded which). The CDR3 runs from the conserved cysteine through the conserved F or W. Fields, in order: CDR3 DNA, CDR3 protein, clone size, V gene, D gene, CDR3 length, J gene. A D gene is named only where the DNA matches it firmly. Size tells how often a clone was seen (once, few, many) or the class of an expanded clone, and some rows leave it out.

TGTGCCAGCAGCTTAGATCTGGGCAAGGTTGGGACCCAGTACTTC CASSLDLGKVGTQYF - TRBV11-2 - 15 TRBJ2-5
TGCGCCAGCAGCTTGAGGGGTTTCGACGAGCAGTACTTC CASSLRGFDEQYF few TRBV5-1 - 13 TRBJ2-7
TGCAGTGCTAGCACGCGGCCCCACGCGTACTTT CSASTRPHAYF many TRBV20-1 - 11 TRBJ1-1
TGTGCCAGCAGGCAATGGCAAGACTCTGGAAACACCATATATTTT CASRQWQDSGNTIYF - TRBV12-3/TRBV12-4 - 15 TRBJ1-3
TGTGCCTGGAGTCCTGACAGGGGCTATGTCTACACCTTC CAWSPDRGYVYTF - TRBV30 TRBD1 13 TRBJ1-2
TGTGCCAGCAGCGGGGCGGGGGGGTTTGAGGAAGCAGATACGCAGTATTTT CASSGAGGFEEADTQYF many TRBV28 TRBD2 17 TRBJ2-3
TGTGCCAGCTCACCATCCCAGGACACTGAAGCTTTCTTT CASSPSQDTEAFF many TRBV18 - 13 TRBJ1-1
TGCGCCAGCAGCTTGGCCCCATCCCCACCAGAGACCCAGTACTTC CASSLAPSPPETQYF many TRBV5-1 - 15 TRBJ2-5
TGTGCCAGCAGGAGGGAAGGTAACACCGGGGAGCTGTTTTTT CASRREGNTGELFF - TRBV2 - 14 TRBJ2-2
TGTGCCAGCAGTAGGTACGAGCAGTACTTC CASSRYEQYF many TRBV28 - 10 TRBJ2-7
TGTGCCAGCAGCCCCGTCGGAGAGCGGAGCACAGATACGCAGTATTTT CASSPVGERSTDTQYF - TRBV4-2 - 16 TRBJ2-3